Listed here are 10 T cell receptor beta chains from one sample, sequenced in a study of blood T cell repertoires in COVID-19. Generated by immunoSEQ multiplex PCR, the TCRdb table keeps only in-frame clones and is missing some. The data show approximately 50,000 clones, approximately 85% seen once. Sequenced: peripheral blood. The receptors stem from a man aged 60 to 75 with acute or convalescent COVID-19.

The gene calls are TRBV7-9 and TRBJ1-4; TRBD1 aligns across 10 bases. Germline values: CDR1 SEHNR, CDR2 FQNEAQ (reference sequence). The V segment lost 5 bases and the J segment 3 bases; nucleotides outside the gene matches: 9. This CDR3 contains 17 residues. The chain's CDR3 is CASSPMTGGLANEKLFF. CDR3 DNA sequence: TGTGCCAGCAGCCCCATGACAGGGGGCCTAGCTAATGAAAAACTGTTTTTT.

The rearrangement uses TRBV5-1 and TRBJ2-1; 10 nucleotides agree with TRBD2. With 7 bases clipped from V and 8 bases from J, the junction kept 9 bases outside the gene matches. CDR1 is SGHRS, CDR2 YFSETQ, per germline. This CDR3 contains 14 residues. This chain's CDR3 is CASEPSGSGYEQFF. The DNA of the CDR3 is TGCGCCAGCGAACCTAGCGGGAGCGGTTATGAGCAGTTCTTC.

The V call is TRBV24-1, the J call TRBJ2-5; 10 bases are a match to TRBD1. The germline gives CDR1 KGHDR, CDR2 SFDVKD. The CDR3 covers 15 residues. The junction had 4 bases not matched to a gene; V was cut back by 7 bases and J by 0 bases. This CDR3 is CATRRTGGDQETQYF. The CDR3 bases are TGTGCCACCAGAAGGACAGGGGGAGACCAAGAGACCCAGTACTTC.

The chain joins TRBV1 to TRBJ2-1; TRBD1 is the table's D call and was not checked against the DNA. TRBV1 is reported as a pseudogene. The CDR3 is made up of 16 amino acids. The CDR3 sequence is CTSSHLQGAIHNEQFF. The CDR3 DNA follows: TGCACCAGCAGCCACCTACAGGGGGCTATCCACAATGAGCAGTTCTTC.

The chain links TRBV28 to TRBJ2-3; possibly TRBD2 for D (5 bases). The CDR3 spans 16 residues. V lost 4 bases and J 6 bases, leaving 20 bases between the germline ends. Per the germline V gene, CDR1 is MDHEN and CDR2 is SYDVKM. CDR3 nucleotide sequence: TGTGCCAGCAGTTCCCATAGCGCCTGGAATTTGGATACGCAGTATTTT. Protein sequence: CASSSHSAWNLDTQYF.

The rearrangement uses TRBV7-9 and TRBJ2-1, with TRBD2 matching over 7 bases. This CDR3 comprises 16 residues. The V gene's germline CDR1 is SEHNR and CDR2 FQNEAQ (reference sequence). V dropped 2 bases and J dropped 8; count of bases not matched to a gene: 12. As DNA, the CDR3 is TGTGCCAGCAGCTTATCGGGGCGGGAGCGCCCCGATGAGCAGTTCTTC. Translated: CASSLSGRERPDEQFF.

The V call is TRBV3-1 (or the pseudogene TRBV3-2), the J call TRBJ2-2; D may be TRBD1 (5 bases). Germline V gene data show CDR1 as LGHDT and CDR2 as YNNKEL (reference sequence). V shed 6 bases and J shed 1 base, with 9 bases lying between them. There are 14 residues in the CDR3. CDR3 DNA sequence: TGTGCCAGCAGTCCACAGGTGAACACCGGGGAGCTGTTTTTT. Its protein product is CASSPQVNTGELFF.

The CDR3, as DNA: TGTGCCAGCAGCCGCCTAGCTCCCCGGCTTAATGAAAAACTGTTTTTT. Its protein product is CASSRLAPRLNEKLFF. The chain is built from TRBV7-9 and TRBJ1-4; no reliable D call. The CDR3 extends over 16 amino acids. Germline assignment: CDR1 SEHNR and CDR2 FQNEAQ (reference sequence). V lost 5 bases, J lost 4 bases, and 17 bases lay in between.

J is TRBJ1-1 and V is TRBV5-1, with 9 bases aligning to TRBD1. This CDR3 has 15 amino acids. With V trimmed by 3 bases and J by 1 base, 4 bases remained unmatched. Germline V gives CDR1 SGHRS, CDR2 YFSETQ. DNA for the CDR3: TGCGCCAGCAGCTGGGGGACAGGGAAGAACACTGAAGCTTTCTTT. This encodes CASSWGTGKNTEAFF.

J is TRBJ1-1 and V is TRBV6-5; tentatively, D is TRBD1 (6 bases). Germline assignment: CDR1 MNHEY and CDR2 SVGAGI. This CDR3 has 15 residues. Between the trimmed V and J ends, which lost 0 bases and 6 bases, there was a span of 14 bases. CDR3 amino acids: CASSYSGAQGPEAFF. CDR3 coding DNA: TGTGCCAGCAGTTACTCAGGTGCACAGGGCCCTGAAGCTTTCTTT.